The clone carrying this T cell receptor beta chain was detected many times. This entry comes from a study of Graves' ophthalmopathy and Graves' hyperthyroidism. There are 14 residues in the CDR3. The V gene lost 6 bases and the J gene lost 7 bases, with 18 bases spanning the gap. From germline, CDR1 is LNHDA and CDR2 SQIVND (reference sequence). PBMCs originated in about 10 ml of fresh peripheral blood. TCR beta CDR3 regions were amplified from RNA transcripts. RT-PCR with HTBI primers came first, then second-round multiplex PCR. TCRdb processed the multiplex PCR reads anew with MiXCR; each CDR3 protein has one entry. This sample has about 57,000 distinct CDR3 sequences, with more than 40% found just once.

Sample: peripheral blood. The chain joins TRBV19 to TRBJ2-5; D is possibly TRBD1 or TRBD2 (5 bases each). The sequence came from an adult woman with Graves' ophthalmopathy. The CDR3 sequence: CASRPGTASVTQYF. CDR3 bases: TGTGCCAGTAGACCCGGGACCGCCTCAGTGACCCAGTACTTC.